This is a list of T cell receptor beta chains from one sample in a study of T cells in Graves' hyperthyroidism and ophthalmopathy. TCRdb passed the multiplex PCR reads through MiXCR, listing each CDR3 protein once. The table records over 45,000 distinct CDR3 sequences, around 49% of them present only once. Sequencing used peripheral blood or thyroid tissue (not recorded which). The source is a woman between 50 and 59 years old with Graves' hyperthyroidism. Each CDR3 is given with its conserved first and last residue. The order of the fields is CDR3 protein, CDR3 DNA, J gene, CDR3 length, D gene, V gene, clone size. D genes are given only for firm matches. Only part of the rows carry a size: once, few, many, or a class if the clone is expanded.

CASSGTNTGELFF | TGTGCCAGCAGCGGGACGAACACCGGGGAGCTGTTTTTT | TRBJ2-2 | 13 | NA | TRBV6-5 | NA
CSASSGRAVYEQYF | TGCAGTGCAAGTAGCGGGAGGGCCGTATACGAGCAGTACTTC | TRBJ2-7 | 14 | TRBD2 | TRBV20-1 | NA
CASSIPPQAKKLFF | TGTGCCAGCAGTATCCCTCCCCAAGCAAAGAAACTGTTTTTT | TRBJ1-4 | 14 | NA | TRBV6-2/TRBV6-3 | many
CASRGQDFTDTQYF | TGTGCCAGCAGGGGACAGGACTTCACAGATACGCAGTATTTT | TRBJ2-3 | 14 | TRBD1 | TRBV6-5 | many
CSARGPRF | TGCAGTGCTAGGGGCCCGCGTTTT | TRBJ1-5 | 8 | NA | TRBV20-1 | few
CASSFGPGRIF | TGTGCCAGCAGTTTTGGGCCAGGGCGGATTTTT | TRBJ1-4 | 11 | NA | TRBV28 | many
CASREGQAPEQYF | TGTGCCAGCAGGGAGGGACAGGCCCCCGAGCAGTACTTC | TRBJ2-7 | 13 | TRBD1 | TRBV2 | NA
CASSIKGQGDQPQHF | TGTGCCAGTAGTATTAAGGGACAGGGTGATCAGCCCCAGCATTTT | TRBJ1-5 | 15 | TRBD1 | TRBV19 | many
CSVGREWTDTQYF | TGCAGCGTTGGGCGGGAATGGACAGATACGCAGTATTTT | TRBJ2-3 | 13 | NA | TRBV29-1 | many
CATSSRDRAGELFF | TGTGCCACCAGCAGCCGGGACAGGGCCGGGGAGCTGTTTTTT | TRBJ2-2 | 14 | TRBD1 | TRBV15 | NA